These 21 T cell receptor beta chains were sequenced from one sample in a study of shared clonotypes between healthy human individuals. Assay: immunoSEQ multiplex PCR; the TCRdb copy retains only in-frame clones and omits some. The table lists roughly 500,000 clones, roughly three quarters of them singletons, with about 12% in the top ten. Source material: PBMCs. The receptors derive from a woman aged 35 to 49 in good health. Some clones in this sample may be carry-over from other donors' samples.

This clone turned up a few times. The rearrangement joins TRBV4-3 to TRBJ2-3; a possible D gene is TRBD1 (5 bases). This CDR3 spans 18 amino acids. Germline V lookup: CDR1 LGHNA, CDR2 YSLEER. The V gene lost 4 bases and the J gene lost 2 bases, with 22 bases spanning the gap. In DNA, the CDR3 is TGCGCCAGCAGCCCCGGCAAAGATGGACATCACTTCACAGATACGCAGTATTTT. This gives the protein CASSPGKDGHHFTDTQYF.

This clone was detected a few times. CDR3: CASSLAASGGVSSYEQYF. In DNA, the CDR3 is TGTGCCAGCAGCTTAGCAGCCTCGGGGGGGGTGAGCTCCTACGAGCAGTACTTC. The chain employs TRBV7-6 and TRBJ2-5; 8 bases map to TRBD2. The end of the DNA aligns better with TRBJ2-7, so the J call may be wrong. CDR3 length: 18 residues. Germline CDR1 SGHVS, CDR2 FNYEAQ.

The chain links TRBV9 to TRBJ2-3, with D unresolved. With 1 base removed from V and 0 bases from J, the gap between germline ends came to 18 bases. The CDR3 consists of 18 residues. Germline values: CDR1 SGDLS, CDR2 YYNGEE. The CDR3 DNA reads TGTGCCAGCAGCGTACAGGATGGAACAGTCATTAGCACAGATACGCAGTATTTT. Protein: CASSVQDGTVISTDTQYF.

This chain joins TRBV14 and TRBJ2-1; D ambiguous. The CDR3 consists of 15 residues. V lost 1 base to trimming and J lost 0 bases, with 7 bases between them. Germline V gene sequence: CDR1 SGHDN, CDR2 FVKESK. The CDR3 DNA follows: TGTGCCAGCAGCCAAGGTGGAAACTCCTACAATGAGCAGTTCTTC. This gives the protein CASSQGGNSYNEQFF.

This clone was seen only once. V and J are TRBV6-6 and TRBJ2-5; D gene unclear. The V and J ends lost 4 bases and 4 bases respectively, with 13 bases between them. In germline, CDR1 is MNHNY, CDR2 SVGAGI (reference sequence). The CDR3 contains 14 residues. This CDR3 reads CASSFHRTLETQYF. The CDR3 region has the DNA TGTGCCAGCAGTTTTCATAGGACGTTAGAGACCCAGTACTTC.

The chain uses TRBV10-3 and TRBJ2-7, with D maybe TRBD1 (6 bases). V lost 7 bases, J lost 2 bases, and 12 bases lay in between. CDR3 length equals 13 residues. Per germline, CDR1 ENHRY and CDR2 SYGVKD. The CDR3 DNA follows: TGTGCCATCATGTCAGGGGCGGCCTACGAGCAGTACTTC. Protein: CAIMSGAAYEQYF.

This clone was recorded only once. The CDR3 DNA sequence: TGTGCCAGTAGTAAACCACTCGGTGGCGGGCAGTTCTTC. Amino acids: CASSKPLGGGQFF. The chain links TRBV19 to TRBJ2-1; D is unresolved. The length of the CDR3 is 13 residues. Germline assignment: CDR1 LNHDA and CDR2 SQIVND (reference sequence). Trimming took off 4 bases at V and 12 bases at J, with 16 bases between the two ends.

The chain is built from TRBV30 and TRBJ2-2; no firm D call. Germline V lookup: CDR1 GTSNPN, CDR2 SVGIG (reference sequence). This CDR3 is built from 14 residues. V was shortened by 8 bases and J by 2 bases, with 15 bases between the two germline ends. The CDR3 loop is CARPRADNTGELFF. The CDR3 DNA reads TGTGCCCGCCCCCGGGCAGACAACACCGGGGAGCTGTTTTTT.

The chain recombines TRBV27 with TRBJ2-1; D is possibly TRBD2 (6 bases). The V end was cut by 8 bases, the J end by 3 bases, with 14 bases between. CDR3 length: 14 residues. Germline V gene lookup returns CDR1 MNHEY and CDR2 SMNVEV (reference sequence). CDR3 nucleotide sequence: TGTGCCAGCTGGGGTGGGGGGTACTACAATGAGCAGTTCTTC. Amino acid sequence: CASWGGGYYNEQFF.

In the case of this clone: The conserved closing phenylalanine or tryptophan is absent in this CDR3, likely reflecting a read error. The genes are TRBV20-1 and TRBJ2-4, with a weak D call TRBD1 (5 bases). Per the germline V gene, CDR1 is DFQATT and CDR2 is SNEGSKA (reference sequence). CDR3 length: 11 residues. Trimming removed 7 bases at V and 8 bases at J, with 12 bases between. In DNA, the CDR3 is TGCAGTGGGGGTGTAGGGGACATTCAGTACATC. Translating it yields CSGGVGDIQYI.

The genes are TRBV5-1 and TRBJ2-7, with D possibly matching TRBD1 (5 bases). V was trimmed by 7 bases and J by 5 bases, leaving 22 bases between them. Germline CDR1 reads SGHRS; CDR2 reads YFSETQ. This CDR3 is 15 amino acids long. The CDR3 region has the DNA TGCGCCAGCTCCCTGGGCCAGGGTAGGGGTCACGAGCAGTACTTC. It codes for CASSLGQGRGHEQYF. Looking up the rest from reference TRBV5-1 and TRBJ2-7 gives the full variable domain: KAGVTQTPRYLIKTRGQQVTLSCSPISGHRSVSWYQQTPGQGLQFLFEYFSETQRNKGNFPGRFSGRQFSNSRSEMNVSTLELGDSALYLCASSLGQGRGHEQYFGPGTRLTVT.

The genes are TRBV18 and TRBJ2-5; D is unclear. The V end lost 2 bases, the J end lost 1 base, and 5 bases lay between the germline ends. Germline-derived CDR1 and CDR2 are KGHSH and LQKENI. The CDR3 contains 13 residues. In DNA, the CDR3 is TGTGCCAGCTCACCATCAATCCAAGAGACCCAGTACTTC. Translating it yields CASSPSIQETQYF.

V usage is TRBV10-3 and J usage is TRBJ2-7; D possibly corresponds to TRBD1 (5 bases). The ends were cut back, 4 bases at V and 5 bases at J, with 9 bases in the middle. Germline V gives CDR1 ENHRY, CDR2 SYGVKD. This CDR3 has 12 amino acids. The CDR3 DNA is TGTGCCATCAGTGTCAGGGAAGACGAGCAGTACTTC. The encoded protein is CAISVREDEQYF.

This clone showed up many times. The chain carries TRBV29-1 and TRBJ1-2, with no clear D. From germline, CDR1 is SQVTM and CDR2 ANQGSEA. Between the trimmed V and J ends, which lost 1 base and 10 bases, there was a span of 4 bases. The CDR3 sequence is 9 residues long. The CDR3 loop is CSVEGAYTF. The CDR3, as DNA: TGCAGCGTTGAAGGGGCCTACACCTTC.

The chain is built from TRBV7-9 and TRBJ2-1, with 10 bases fitting TRBD1. This CDR3 comprises 13 residues. The germline gives CDR1 SEHNR, CDR2 FQNEAQ (reference sequence). The V segment lost 5 bases and the J segment 8 bases; nucleotides outside the gene matches: 3. Here the CDR3 DNA reads TGTGCCAGCAGCATTGGGACAGGGGATGAGCAGTTCTTC. Its translation: CASSIGTGDEQFF.

V usage is TRBV28 and J usage is TRBJ1-2; 7 nucleotides match TRBD1. Germline V gene sequence: CDR1 MDHEN, CDR2 SYDVKM. CDR3 length equals 13 residues. The ends lost 5 bases at V and 6 bases at J; junction bases unmatched: 6. Here the CDR3 reads CASSPRDRNGYTF. The DNA of the CDR3 is TGTGCCAGCAGTCCCAGGGACAGAAATGGCTACACCTTC.

This chain links TRBV7-2 with TRBJ2-5; 9 nucleotides align to TRBD2. The J call could be wrong; TRBJ2-7 is a better fit for the DNA end. CDR3 length: 16 residues. Germline CDR1 SGHTA, CDR2 FQGNSA. CDR3 in DNA: TGTGCCAGCAGCTCCCATAGCGGGAGTCCTCTTTACGAGCAGTACTTC. As protein: CASSSHSGSPLYEQYF.

This clone was counted once. The CDR3 DNA reads as TGTGCCAGCAGCTCCCTCCCACAGGGGGAGAACACTGAAGCTTTCTTT. This translates into CASSSLPQGENTEAFF. The rearrangement links TRBV7-6 to TRBJ1-1; the match to TRBD1 covers 8 bases. This CDR3 spans 16 amino acids. After removal of 4 bases from V and 1 base from J, the junction contained 8 bases not matched to a gene. The V gene's germline CDR1 is SGHVS and CDR2 FNYEAQ.

J is TRBJ2-7 and V is TRBV11-2; no clear D. CDR1 and CDR2 (germline): SGHAT, FQNNGV. The CDR3 is 13 residues long. V was cut by 2 bases and J by 3 bases, with 8 bases left in between. CDR3 amino acids: CASSLSGFYEQYF. DNA of the CDR3: TGTGCCAGCAGCTTATCAGGTTTCTACGAGCAGTACTTC.

The rearrangement uses TRBV7-2 and TRBJ2-1, with D unresolved. V was shortened by 8 bases and J by 0 bases, with 14 bases between the two germline ends. Germline V gives CDR1 SGHTA, CDR2 FQGNSA. CDR3 size: 15 residues. The chain's CDR3 is CASATLAGSYNEQFF. CDR3 DNA sequence: TGTGCCAGCGCCACGTTAGCAGGCTCCTACAATGAGCAGTTCTTC.

The chain employs TRBV7-2 and TRBJ2-7; weak D call: TRBD2 (6 bases). There are 15 residues in the CDR3. Germline loops: CDR1 SGHTA, CDR2 FQGNSA. Trimming left V 2 bases short and J 2 bases short, with 13 bases between. The CDR3 DNA sequence: TGTGCCAGCAGCTTAAGGGCGGGACGGCCCTACGAGCAGTACTTC. Translating gives CASSLRAGRPYEQYF.